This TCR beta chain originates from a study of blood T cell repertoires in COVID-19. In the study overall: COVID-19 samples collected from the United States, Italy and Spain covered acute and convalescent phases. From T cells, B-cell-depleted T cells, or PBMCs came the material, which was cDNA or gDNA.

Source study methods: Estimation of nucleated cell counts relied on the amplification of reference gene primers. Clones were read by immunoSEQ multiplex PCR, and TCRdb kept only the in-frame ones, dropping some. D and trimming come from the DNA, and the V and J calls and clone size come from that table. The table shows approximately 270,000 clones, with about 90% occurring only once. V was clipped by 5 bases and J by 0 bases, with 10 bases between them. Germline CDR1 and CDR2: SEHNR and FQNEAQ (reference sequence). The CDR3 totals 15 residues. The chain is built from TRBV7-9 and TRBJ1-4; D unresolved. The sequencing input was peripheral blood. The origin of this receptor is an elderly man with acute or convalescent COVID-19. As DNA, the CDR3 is TGTGCCAGCAGCCCAATGGCTGCAACTAATGAAAAACTGTTTTTT. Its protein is CASSPMAATNEKLFF. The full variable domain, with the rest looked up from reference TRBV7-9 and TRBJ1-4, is DTGVSQNPRHKITKRGQNVTFRCDPISEHNRLYWYRQTLGQGPEFLTYFQNEAQLEKSRLLSDRFSAERPKGSFSTLEIQRTEQGDSAMYLCASSPMAATNEKLFFGSGTQLSVL.